The 19 T cell receptor beta chains below come from one sample, sequenced in a study of identical twins. In TCRdb, the 5' RACE reads were re-called with MiXCR into one record per CDR3 protein. The sample shows around 650,000 distinct CDR3 sequences, around 7.4% of them seen only once. These records were also assigned to another study, of yellow fever vaccine responses in identical twins.

Sequencing input: PBMCs. The receptors come from a woman younger than 30 in good health.

This clonotype came up a few times. The chain uses TRBV5-1 and TRBJ2-2, with 14 bases lining up with TRBD2. The germline gives CDR1 SGHRS, CDR2 YFSETQ. The CDR3 runs 18 residues. Unmatched junction bases numbered 11, after V lost 4 bases and J lost 6 bases. The CDR3 DNA sequence: TGCGCCAGCAGCATCGGGACTAGCGGGGGCCTCGGGCCCGGGGAGCTGTTTTTT. The encoded protein is CASSIGTSGGLGPGELFF.

V and J are TRBV7-9 and TRBJ2-3, with 7 bases aligning to TRBD1. Germline V gives CDR1 SEHNR, CDR2 FQNEAQ (reference sequence). With 5 bases clipped from V and 3 bases from J, the junction kept 11 bases outside the gene matches. The CDR3 spans 16 residues. The CDR3 nucleotides are TGTGCCAGCAGCCCCAGGAGACAGGACAGGACAGATACGCAGTATTTT. It encodes CASSPRRQDRTDTQYF.

The CDR3 nucleotides read TGTGCCAGCGGCCCGGGACACAACAATGAGCAGTTCTTC. This encodes CASGPGHNNEQFF. The rearrangement links TRBV5-6 to TRBJ2-1, with D possibly TRBD1 on 6 matching bases. CDR1 and CDR2 (germline): SGHDT, YYEEEE. V lost 7 bases and J 5 bases, leaving 13 bases between the germline ends. The CDR3 sequence is 13 residues long.

This clonotype was observed at least ten times. The chain is built from TRBV3-1 and TRBJ2-1; D tentatively reads TRBD1 or TRBD2 (5 bases each). CDR1 and CDR2 (germline): LGHDT, YNNKEL (reference sequence). The CDR3 consists of 12 residues. Trimming stripped 3 bases from V and 7 bases from J, with 7 bases between. The CDR3 protein is CASSHGGNEQFF. The CDR3 nucleotides read TGTGCCAGCAGCCATGGGGGTAATGAGCAGTTCTTC.

This clonotype was counted between two and nine times. This chain uses TRBV7-9 with TRBJ2-1; D is tentatively TRBD1 or TRBD2 (5 bases each). The CDR3 extends over 17 amino acids. Germline loops: CDR1 SEHNR, CDR2 FQNEAQ (reference sequence). With 4 bases removed from V and 0 bases from J, the gap between germline ends came to 16 bases. The CDR3 coding sequence is TGTGCCAGCAGCTCAACCGCCGAGAGGGGCTCCTACAATGAGCAGTTCTTC. It codes for CASSSTAERGSYNEQFF.

The V call is TRBV6-1, the J call TRBJ2-1, with D possibly being TRBD2 (6 bases). Germline lookup yields CDR1 MNHNS and CDR2 SASEGT. The CDR3 totals 15 residues. V gave up 1 base and J gave up 4 bases, with 11 bases separating them. CDR3 protein: CASSEGSGAYNEQFF. In nucleotides, the CDR3 is TGTGCCAGCAGTGAAGGTAGCGGAGCTTACAATGAGCAGTTCTTC.

This clonotype was seen many times. V and J are TRBV14 and TRBJ1-2; TRBD1 agrees at 7 bases. Germline CDR1 SGHDN, CDR2 FVKESK. The CDR3 has 14 residues. The V and J ends lost 4 bases and 8 bases, in that order; junction bases with no gene match: 10. CDR3 protein: CASSPLRQGGGYTF. The CDR3, as DNA: TGTGCCAGCAGCCCATTAAGACAGGGAGGAGGCTACACCTTC.

The chain links TRBV5-1 to TRBJ2-1, with 8 bases matching TRBD2. The CDR3 has 15 amino acids. V lost 7 bases, J lost 0 bases, and 6 bases stayed unmatched. Germline CDR1 and CDR2: SGHRS and YFSETQ. Here the CDR3 reads CASRTGGSSYNEQFF. The CDR3 DNA reads as TGCGCCAGCCGAACGGGGGGGAGCTCCTACAATGAGCAGTTCTTC.

This chain links TRBV6-5 with TRBJ2-1; the match to TRBD2 covers 8 bases. The length of the CDR3 is 18 residues. Germline CDR1 reads MNHEY; CDR2 reads SVGAGI. After removal of 2 bases from V and 1 base from J, the junction contained 10 bases not matched to a gene. In DNA form, the CDR3 reads TGTGCCAGCAGTTACCCGGTTGAGGGCGGGGGGTCCTACAATGAGCAGTTCTTC. Its protein is CASSYPVEGGGSYNEQFF.

The chain couples TRBV6-5 to TRBJ2-5; tentatively, D is TRBD2 (5 bases). V lost 0 bases and J lost 1, with 12 bases in between. CDR3 length: 16 residues. Germline V CDR1 and CDR2: MNHEY, SVGAGI. The CDR3 region has the DNA TGTGCCAGCAGTTACTCGTCTAGCTTAGTCCAAGAGACCCAGTACTTC. This encodes CASSYSSSLVQETQYF.

This clonotype has just a few counts. J is TRBJ1-1 and V is TRBV6-1; the match to TRBD1 covers 7 bases. Germline V lookup: CDR1 MNHNS, CDR2 SASEGT. The CDR3 has 14 residues. J gave up 4 bases and V 7 bases, and 9 bases lay outside the gene matches. The CDR3 is CASNFRGGGTEAFF. The DNA of the CDR3 is TGTGCCAGCAACTTTCGAGGGGGCGGCACTGAAGCTTTCTTT.

This clonotype was seen at least ten times. The chain joins TRBV12-3 or TRBV12-4 to TRBJ1-2, with D hard to call. V shed 3 bases and J shed 5 bases, with 4 bases lying between them. The CDR3 extends over 11 amino acids. The CDR3 loop reads CASSLGYGYTF. The CDR3 DNA sequence: TGTGCCAGCAGTTTGGGTTATGGCTACACCTTC.

This clonotype was observed a handful of times. This chain connects TRBV29-1 to TRBJ2-3, with D perhaps TRBD2 (6 bases). The CDR3 runs to 11 residues. V lost 2 bases and J 11 bases, leaving 11 bases between the germline ends. The germline gives CDR1 SQVTM, CDR2 ANQGSEA. For the CDR3, the DNA is TGCAGCGTTGAAATGAGGGGAGGGCAGTATTTT. Its translation is CSVEMRGGQYF.

This chain uses TRBV5-5 with TRBJ2-7, with D possibly matching TRBD1 (6 bases). Per germline, CDR1 SGHKS and CDR2 YYEKEE (reference sequence). The V end lost 1 base, the J end lost 5 bases, and 10 bases lay between the germline ends. CDR3 length equals 13 residues. The CDR3 DNA sequence: TGTGCCAGCAGCTTGCAGGGGCCCGACGAGCAGTACGTC. Its translation is CASSLQGPDEQYV.

This clonotype has a count of ten or more. The chain couples TRBV12-3 or TRBV12-4 to TRBJ2-7; D is undetermined. There are 12 residues in the CDR3. The V end was cut by 6 bases, the J end by 5 bases, with 11 bases between. The CDR3 region is CASSQVPHEQYF. As DNA, the CDR3 is TGTGCCAGCAGCCAGGTCCCCCACGAGCAGTACTTC.

This clonotype was seen a few times. This chain connects TRBV11-2 to TRBJ2-7; TRBD1 is a possible D gene (5 bases). V lost 3 bases and J lost 2, with 14 bases in between. This CDR3 is 15 amino acids long. CDR1 is SGHAT, CDR2 FQNNGV, per germline. CDR3 in DNA: TGTGCCAGCAGCTTCGGAAGGGGCGGCACCTACGAGCAGTACGTC. It is translated as CASSFGRGGTYEQYV.

This clonotype was seen a handful of times. The rearrangement links TRBV6-1 to TRBJ2-3, with TRBD2 matching 9 bases. Looked up from germline, CDR1 is MNHNS and CDR2 is SASEGT. V was clipped by 4 bases and J by 4 bases; unmatched bases: 6. This CDR3 is built from 15 residues. CDR3 sequence: CASSVSGSVPDTQYF. CDR3 nucleotides: TGTGCCAGCAGTGTTAGCGGGAGCGTCCCAGATACGCAGTATTTT.

This clonotype showed up just a few times. The chain carries TRBV6-1 and TRBJ2-1; D call uncertain. This CDR3 has 16 amino acids. V was clipped by 5 bases and J by 0 bases, with 14 bases between them. The germline V gene has CDR1 MNHNS and CDR2 SASEGT. Here the CDR3 reads CASSRTPISSYNEQFF. In DNA form, the CDR3 reads TGTGCCAGCAGTCGCACTCCGATCAGCTCCTACAATGAGCAGTTCTTC.

This chain connects TRBV7-3 to TRBJ2-1, with D possibly TRBD2 on 6 matching bases. Germline V gives CDR1 SGHTA, CDR2 FQGTGA. Trimming pared 2 bases from V and 7 bases from J, leaving 15 bases between. The CDR3 has 15 residues. The CDR3 DNA sequence: TGTGCCAGCAGCTTAGACCCGGGAGTCCTTAATGAGCAGTTCTTC. Its translation: CASSLDPGVLNEQFF.